This is a list of T cell receptor beta chains from one sample in a study of T cell responses to AZD1222 COVID-19 vaccine. Sequencing was performed with immunoSEQ multiplex PCR; in TCRdb, only in-frame clones are kept and a portion is missing. The repertoire holds under 120,000 clones, with around 90% as singletons. This material consisted of peripheral blood, taken on day 0 of AZD1222 vaccination. These receptors came from an adult in good health. The CDR3 runs from the conserved cysteine through the conserved F or W. The D gene is left open where the match is weak. Clone size is stated in some rows and not others, as once, few, many or a class when expanded.

d_call	clone_size	v_call	j_call	cdr3_nt	cdr3_aa
-	-	TRBV6-5	TRBJ1-2	TGTGCCAGCAGTCCCGATGAGGTTGGTGGCTACACCTTC	CASSPDEVGGYTF
-	-	TRBV7-9	TRBJ2-7	TGTGCCAGCAGCCGTACGACTGGCATCTACGAGCAGTACTTC	CASSRTTGIYEQYF
-	-	TRBV6-5	TRBJ1-6	TGTGCCAGCAGTTACGAAAATTCACCCCTCCACTTT	CASSYENSPLHF
-	once	TRBV7-2	TRBJ1-2	TGTGCCAGCACCACTGGATCTATCGATGGCTACACCTTC	CASTTGSIDGYTF
-	once	TRBV7-3	TRBJ1-6	TGTGCCAGCAGCTTCGGGACACCTGGGAATTCACCCCTCCACTTT	CASSFGTPGNSPLHF
TRBD1	-	TRBV5-1	TRBJ2-4	TGCGCCAGCAGCTTGTTACAGGGGAACGCCAAAAACATTCAGTACTTC	CASSLLQGNAKNIQYF
-	-	TRBV18	TRBJ1-1	TGTGCCAGCTCACCACGGGGTATGGGGTCCTTGAACACTGAAGCTTTCTTT	CASSPRGMGSLNTEAFF
TRBD1	-	TRBV3-1/TRBV3-2	TRBJ1-6	TGTGCCAGCAGCCAAGTGCCAGGGGGGAAGATGAAATCCTATAATTCACCCCTCCACTTT	CASSQVPGGKMKSYNSPLHF
TRBD1	once	TRBV5-1	TRBJ2-7	TGCGCCAGCAGCTTCCGCCAGGGGGCTTACGAGCAGTACTTC	CASSFRQGAYEQYF
-	-	TRBV30	TRBJ1-6	TGTGCCTGGGGGGTGGACAGAAAACTTCCCCCTTCCTATAATTCACCCCTCCACTTT	CAWGVDRKLPPSYNSPLHF
TRBD2	-	TRBV2	TRBJ2-5	TGTGCCAGCAGTGAAGGAGTTGGGCGGGGGGGGCAAGAGACCCAGTACTTC	CASSEGVGRGGQETQYF
TRBD1	-	TRBV19	TRBJ2-1	TGTGCCAGTAGTATGGGACAGGGGGCTGATGAGCAGTTCTTC	CASSMGQGADEQFF
TRBD1	-	TRBV20-1	TRBJ2-7	TGCAGTGCTAGTCGACAGGGGGCGGGTCACGAGCAGTACTTC	CSASRQGAGHEQYF
TRBD1	-	TRBV18	TRBJ2-7	TGTGCCAGCTCACCAACAGCGACAGGGTTATACGAGCAGTACTTC	CASSPTATGLYEQYF
-	-	TRBV6-5	TRBJ2-1	TGTGCCAGCAGCTATGGGACTCGATACAATGAGCAGTTCTTC	CASSYGTRYNEQFF
-	-	TRBV7-6	TRBJ1-3	TGTGCCAGCAGCTTAGAGGCCCATTCCTCTGGAAACACCATATATTTT	CASSLEAHSSGNTIYF
-	-	TRBV3-1/TRBV3-2	TRBJ2-7	TGTGCCAGCAGCCAAGATCGGGGCCCGGAGGAGCAGTACTTC	CASSQDRGPEEQYF
-	-	TRBV6-1	TRBJ2-1	TGTGCCAGCAGTGAACATAGGTCCTCATCCTACAATGAGCAGTTCTTC	CASSEHRSSSYNEQFF
-	-	TRBV19	TRBJ2-1	TGTGCCAATTCGGAAGGGCCCTACAATGAGCAGTTCTTC	CANSEGPYNEQFF
-	-	TRBV2	TRBJ1-1	TGTGCCAGCAGTGAAGCGCTTTCAACAGGCTCCCACACTGAAGCTTTCTTT	CASSEALSTGSHTEAFF
-	-	TRBV7-9	TRBJ1-4	TGTGCCAGCCGCGGGCAGGGAAGTGAAAAACTGTTTTTT	CASRGQGSEKLFF
-	few	TRBV30	TRBJ1-3	TGTGCCTGGAGTGGGGGGGGCTTCTCTGGAAACACCATATATTTT	CAWSGGGFSGNTIYF
-	-	TRBV5-1	TRBJ1-3	TGCGCCAGCAGCTTGGCCAGTTCCAGGAGCTCTGGAAACACCATATATTTT	CASSLASSRSSGNTIYF
-	-	TRBV2	TRBJ1-1	TGTGCCAGCATGGCCCGTCAAACAAACACTGAAGCTTTCTTT	CASMARQTNTEAFF
-	-	TRBV29-1	TRBJ1-1	TGCAGCGTTGAAGGGGCAGGGGATGGTTGGACTGAAGCTTTCTTT	CSVEGAGDGWTEAFF
-	-	TRBV28	TRBJ1-5	TGTGCCCACAGGATTGGCGTGAATAGCAATCAGCCCCAGCATTTT	CAHRIGVNSNQPQHF
-	-	TRBV2	TRBJ1-2	TGTGCCAGCACTGAGGGACGGGTTCCCTCCAGCTACACCTTC	CASTEGRVPSSYTF
-	-	TRBV7-9	TRBJ1-4	TGTGCCAGCAGCTTAGGACAGTCCGGGGGTAATGAAAAACTGTTTTTT	CASSLGQSGGNEKLFF
TRBD2	-	TRBV7-2	TRBJ2-7	TGTGCCAGCAGTTTTGGCCGGACTAGCGGTGTCTCCTACGAGCAGTACTTC	CASSFGRTSGVSYEQYF
TRBD1	-	TRBV9	TRBJ2-7	TGTGCCAGCAGCCCAGACAGGGGCGCCTACGAGCAGTACTTC	CASSPDRGAYEQYF
TRBD2	-	TRBV7-3	TRBJ2-1	TGTGCCAGCAGGGCTAGCGGGAGAGGGAACTACAATGAGCAGTTCTTC	CASRASGRGNYNEQFF
-	-	TRBV6-2/TRBV6-3	TRBJ2-7	TGTGCCAGCAGTGATGGTTACGAGCAGTACTTC	CASSDGYEQYF
TRBD2	-	TRBV5-5	TRBJ2-1	TGTGCCAGCAGCTTGGCCACGACTAGCGGCCTCGATGAGCAGTTCTTC	CASSLATTSGLDEQFF
-	-	TRBV5-5	TRBJ2-5	TGTGCCAGCAGCTACCAGGGTGTTGAGACCCAGTACTTC	CASSYQGVETQYF
-	-	TRBV18	TRBJ1-6	TGTGCCAGCTCCGTACAGGGACCCTATAATTCACCCCTCCACTTT	CASSVQGPYNSPLHF
-	-	TRBV7-9	TRBJ2-7	TGTGCCAGCAGCTTAAACCAGAACAGAATTAGCTCCTACGAGCAGTACTTC	CASSLNQNRISSYEQYF
-	-	TRBV10-1	TRBJ2-5	TGCGCCAGCAGTGAGGACCACCAAGAGACCCAGTACTTC	CASSEDHQETQYF
TRBD2	-	TRBV27	TRBJ2-7	TGTGCCAGCAGCCCAACTAGCGGGCTAACCTACGAGCAGTACTTC	CASSPTSGLTYEQYF
-	-	TRBV2	TRBJ1-2	TGTGCCAGCAGTCGGGACACAAACTATGGCTACACCTTC	CASSRDTNYGYTF
-	-	TRBV7-8	TRBJ2-1	TGTGCCAGCAGCCATTCCGGGAGCTCCTACAATGAGCAGTTCTTC	CASSHSGSSYNEQFF
-	-	TRBV7-9	TRBJ1-1	TGTGCCAGCAGCTTAGGAGGCGTGAACACTGAAGCTTTCTTT	CASSLGGVNTEAFF
-	-	TRBV19	TRBJ2-7	TGTGCCAGTAGTAAGGGGGGAACCTCCTACGAGCAGTACTTC	CASSKGGTSYEQYF
-	-	TRBV3-1/TRBV3-2	TRBJ2-5	TGTGCCAGCAGTCGTGGGGGGGCCCGACGGGAGACCCAGTACTTC	CASSRGGARRETQYF
-	-	TRBV7-2	TRBJ2-5	TGTGCCAGCAGCCCTTATCAAGAGACCCAGTACTTC	CASSPYQETQYF